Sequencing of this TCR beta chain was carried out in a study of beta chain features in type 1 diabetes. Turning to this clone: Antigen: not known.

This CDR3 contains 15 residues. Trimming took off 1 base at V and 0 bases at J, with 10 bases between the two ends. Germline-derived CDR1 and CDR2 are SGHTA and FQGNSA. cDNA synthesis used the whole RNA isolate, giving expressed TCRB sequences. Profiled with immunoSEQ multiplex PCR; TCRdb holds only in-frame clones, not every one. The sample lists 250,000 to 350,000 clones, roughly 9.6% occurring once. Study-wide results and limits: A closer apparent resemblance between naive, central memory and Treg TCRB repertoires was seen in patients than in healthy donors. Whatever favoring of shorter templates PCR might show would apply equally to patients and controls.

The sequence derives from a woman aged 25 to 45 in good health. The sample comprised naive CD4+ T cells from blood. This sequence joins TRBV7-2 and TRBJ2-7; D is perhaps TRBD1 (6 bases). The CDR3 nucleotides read TGTGCCAGCAGCTTAGAAGGGGGACCCTCCTACGAGCAGTACTTC. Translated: CASSLEGGPSYEQYF. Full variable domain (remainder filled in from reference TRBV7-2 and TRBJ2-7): GAGVSQSPSNKVTEKGKDVELRCDPISGHTALYWYRQSLGQGLEFLIYFQGNSAPDKSGLPSDRFSAERTGGSVSTLTIQRTQQEDSAVYLCASSLEGGPSYEQYFGPGTRLTVT.